Below, 11 T cell receptor beta chains from the same sample are listed, as sequenced in a study of blood T cell repertoires in COVID-19. Here immunoSEQ multiplex PCR was the method, and the copy in TCRdb shows in-frame clones only, minus some. The sample shows hundreds of thousands of clones, nearly 90% of them seen only once. Sequenced: peripheral blood. The receptors were sampled from a man between 18 and 29 years old with active or convalescent COVID-19.

The chain joins TRBV5-1 to TRBJ2-1; D remains ambiguous. The CDR3 contains 12 residues. V was trimmed by 0 bases and J by 8 bases, leaving 6 bases between them. In germline, CDR1 is SGHRS, CDR2 YFSETQ. This CDR3 reads CASSLDLHEQFF. CDR3 coding DNA: TGCGCCAGCAGCTTGGACTTGCATGAGCAGTTCTTC.

The table lists this clone with a few counts. The rearrangement joins TRBV21-1 to TRBJ1-2. TRBV21-1 is given as a pseudogene. This CDR3 comprises 19 residues. CDR3 nucleotide sequence: TGTGCCAGCATTCCCGGGAGGAGGTCGGGGGTTTTTAAAGGCTATGGCTACACCTTC. Translating it yields CASIPGRRSGVFKGYGYTF.

The chain employs TRBV5-4 and TRBJ1-3; tentative D call: TRBD1 (6 bases). Trimming pared 4 bases from V and 0 bases from J, leaving 8 bases between. The CDR3 runs 14 residues. The germline V gene encodes CDR1 SGHNT and CDR2 YYREEE (reference sequence). CDR3 sequence: CASSRTVSGNTIYF. CDR3 in DNA: TGTGCCAGCAGCCGGACAGTCTCTGGAAACACCATATATTTT.

J is TRBJ2-7 and V is TRBV7-9; 11 bases are a match to TRBD1. V gave up 5 bases and J gave up 7 bases; unmatched junction bases: 13. This CDR3 has 16 residues. Germline V gene data show CDR1 as SEHNR and CDR2 as FQNEAQ (reference sequence). The CDR3 coding sequence is TGTGCCAGCAGCCCAGGACAGGGGGCGTTTATTCGGGAGCAGTACTTC. This gives the protein CASSPGQGAFIREQYF.

This clone was seen more than once but under ten times. The rearrangement uses TRBV28 and TRBJ1-4; D is perhaps TRBD1 (6 bases). The CDR3 contains 14 residues. V lost 5 bases and J 7 bases, leaving 14 bases between the germline ends. Per germline, CDR1 MDHEN and CDR2 SYDVKM. The CDR3 sequence is CASSLQGMGEKLFF. DNA of the CDR3: TGTGCCAGCAGTCTCCAGGGGATGGGTGAAAAACTGTTTTTT.

The table lists this clone with a few counts. The chain combines TRBV2 with TRBJ2-2, with a possible D match to TRBD1 (5 bases). Germline lookup yields CDR1 SNHLY and CDR2 FYNNEI. This CDR3 is 14 amino acids long. V was trimmed by 4 bases and J by 1 base, leaving 7 bases between them. As DNA, the CDR3 is TGTGCCAGCAGTGTTAGGGGGAACACCGGGGAGCTGTTTTTT. It specifies CASSVRGNTGELFF. The full variable domain, in which reference TRBV2 and TRBJ2-2 provide the parts outside the CDR3, is EPEVTQTPSHQVTQMGQEVILRCVPISNHLYFYWYRQILGQKVEFLVSFYNNEISEKSEIFDDQFSVERPDGSNFTLKIRSTKLEDSAMYFCASSVRGNTGELFFGEGSRLTVL.

This clone was picked up one time. The chain uses TRBV6-2 or TRBV6-3 and TRBJ1-5; a weak D match, TRBD1 (6 bases). V lost 2 bases and J lost 0, with 14 bases in between. The V gene's germline CDR1 is MNHEY and CDR2 SVGEGT. The CDR3 covers 17 residues. This chain's CDR3 is CASSYDPGGLSNQPQHF. CDR3 coding DNA: TGTGCCAGCAGTTACGATCCGGGGGGGCTTAGCAATCAGCCCCAGCATTTT.

DNA of the CDR3: TGTGCCAGCAGCGTAGTTTCCCTCGGGGGGTCCACTGGGGCCAACGTCCTGACTTTC. Translated, it gives CASSVVSLGGSTGANVLTF. The J gene is TRBJ2-6, the V gene TRBV9; 7 positions agree with TRBD2. The J segment lost 2 bases and the V segment lost 0 bases, leaving 11 bases of the junction unmatched. The CDR3 loop spans 19 amino acids. CDR1 and CDR2 from the germline V gene are SGDLS and YYNGEE. Full variable domain (missing parts from reference TRBV9 and TRBJ2-6): DSGVTQTPKHLITATGQRVTLRCSPRSGDLSVYWYQQSLDQGLQFLIQYYNGEERAKGNILERFSAQQFPDLHSELNLSSLELGDSALYFCASSVVSLGGSTGANVLTFGAGSRLTVL.

The V and J genes are TRBV12-3 or TRBV12-4 and TRBJ2-2; possible D gene TRBD2, 5 bases. The CDR3 is 12 amino acids. Trimming removed 1 base at V and 11 bases at J, with 8 bases between. In DNA, the CDR3 is TGTGCCAGCAGTTTAGGAGGGATCGAGCTGTTTTTT. This encodes CASSLGGIELFF.

V gene TRBV7-9 combines with J gene TRBJ1-3, with a possible D match to TRBD1 (5 bases). CDR1 is SEHNR, CDR2 FQNEAQ, per germline (reference sequence). V was cut by 3 bases and J by 0 bases, with 18 bases left in between. CDR3 length: 18 amino acids. CDR3 sequence (DNA): TGTGCCAGCAGCTTGCCGGGACTCCGGGACTACTCTGGAAACACCATATATTTT. As protein: CASSLPGLRDYSGNTIYF. Variable domain in full (rest from reference TRBV7-9 and TRBJ1-3): DTGVSQNPRHKITKRGQNVTFRCDPISEHNRLYWYRQTLGQGPEFLTYFQNEAQLEKSRLLSDRFSAERPKGSFSTLEIQRTEQGDSAMYLCASSLPGLRDYSGNTIYFGEGSWLTVV.

The V gene is TRBV10-3, the J gene TRBJ2-5; 12 bases line up with TRBD2. Germline loops: CDR1 ENHRY, CDR2 SYGVKD. This CDR3 region has 15 residues. Trimming at V came to 6 bases and at J to 2 bases, leaving 4 bases not matched to a gene. CDR3: CAISLGTSGQETQYF. The CDR3 bases are TGTGCCATCAGCTTAGGGACTAGCGGGCAAGAGACCCAGTACTTC.